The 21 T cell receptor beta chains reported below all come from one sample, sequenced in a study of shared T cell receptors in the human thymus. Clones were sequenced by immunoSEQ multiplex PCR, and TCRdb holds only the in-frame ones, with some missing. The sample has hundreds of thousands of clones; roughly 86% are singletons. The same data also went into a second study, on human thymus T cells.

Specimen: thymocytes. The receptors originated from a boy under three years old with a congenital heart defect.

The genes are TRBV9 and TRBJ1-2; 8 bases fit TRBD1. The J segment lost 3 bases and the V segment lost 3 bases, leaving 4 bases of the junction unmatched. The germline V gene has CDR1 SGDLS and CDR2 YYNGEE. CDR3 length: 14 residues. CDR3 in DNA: TGTGCCAGCAGCGAAGGGACAGGCGACTATGGCTACACCTTC. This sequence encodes CASSEGTGDYGYTF.

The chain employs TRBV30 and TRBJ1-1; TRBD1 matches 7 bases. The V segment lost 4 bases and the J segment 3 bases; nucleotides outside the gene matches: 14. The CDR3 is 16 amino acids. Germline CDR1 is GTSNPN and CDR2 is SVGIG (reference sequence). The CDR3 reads CAWKLPKDRRYTEAFF. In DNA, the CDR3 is TGTGCCTGGAAGCTCCCCAAGGACAGGAGATACACTGAAGCTTTCTTT.

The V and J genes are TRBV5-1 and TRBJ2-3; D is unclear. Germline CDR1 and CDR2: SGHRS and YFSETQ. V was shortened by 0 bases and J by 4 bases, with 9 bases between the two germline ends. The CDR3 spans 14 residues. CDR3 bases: TGCGCCAGCAGCTTGGCCTATCGGGCAGATACGCAGTATTTT. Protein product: CASSLAYRADTQYF. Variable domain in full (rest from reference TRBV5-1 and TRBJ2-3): KAGVTQTPRYLIKTRGQQVTLSCSPISGHRSVSWYQQTPGQGLQFLFEYFSETQRNKGNFPGRFSGRQFSNSRSEMNVSTLELGDSALYLCASSLAYRADTQYFGPGTRLTVL.

CDR3 coding DNA: TGTGCCAGCAGCGCGGGGTCCGAGCAGTACTTC. This gives the protein CASSAGSEQYF. The chain has TRBV6-6 and TRBJ2-7, with D maybe TRBD2 (6 bases). Per the germline V gene, CDR1 is MNHNY and CDR2 is SVGAGI (reference sequence). The CDR3 is 11 residues long. V lost 6 bases and J lost 6, with 9 bases in between.

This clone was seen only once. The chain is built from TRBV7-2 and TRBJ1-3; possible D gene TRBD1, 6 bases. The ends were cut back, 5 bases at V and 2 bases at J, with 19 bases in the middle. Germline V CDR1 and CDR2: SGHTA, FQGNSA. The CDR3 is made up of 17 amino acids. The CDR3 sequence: CASSTTRTGLAGNTIYF. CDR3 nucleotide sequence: TGTGCCAGCAGCACCACCCGAACAGGGTTAGCTGGAAACACCATATATTTT.

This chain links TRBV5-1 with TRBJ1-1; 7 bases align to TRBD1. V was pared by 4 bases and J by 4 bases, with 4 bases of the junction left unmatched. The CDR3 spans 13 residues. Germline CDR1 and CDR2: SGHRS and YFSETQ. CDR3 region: CASSGDSSTEAFF. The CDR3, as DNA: TGCGCCAGCAGCGGGGACAGTTCCACTGAAGCTTTCTTT. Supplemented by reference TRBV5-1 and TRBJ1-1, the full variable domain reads KAGVTQTPRYLIKTRGQQVTLSCSPISGHRSVSWYQQTPGQGLQFLFEYFSETQRNKGNFPGRFSGRQFSNSRSEMNVSTLELGDSALYLCASSGDSSTEAFFGQGTRLTVV.

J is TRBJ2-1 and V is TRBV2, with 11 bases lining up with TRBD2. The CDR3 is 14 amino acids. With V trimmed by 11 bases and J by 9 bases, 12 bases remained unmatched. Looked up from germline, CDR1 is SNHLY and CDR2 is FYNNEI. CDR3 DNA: TGTGCCGGAACCTTAGCGGGAGGGCGTCTTGAGCAGTTCTTC. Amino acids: CAGTLAGGRLEQFF. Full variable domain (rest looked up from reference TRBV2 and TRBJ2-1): EPEVTQTPSHQVTQMGQEVILRCVPISNHLYFYWYRQILGQKVEFLVSFYNNEISEKSEIFDDQFSVERPDGSNFTLKIRSTKLEDSAMYFCAGTLAGGRLEQFFGPGTRLTVL.

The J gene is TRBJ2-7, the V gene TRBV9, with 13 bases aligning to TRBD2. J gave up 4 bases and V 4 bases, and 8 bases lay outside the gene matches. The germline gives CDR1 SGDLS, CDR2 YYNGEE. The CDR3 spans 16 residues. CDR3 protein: CASSLGLAGVPYEQYF. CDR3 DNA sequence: TGTGCCAGCAGCTTAGGACTAGCGGGAGTTCCGTACGAGCAGTACTTC.

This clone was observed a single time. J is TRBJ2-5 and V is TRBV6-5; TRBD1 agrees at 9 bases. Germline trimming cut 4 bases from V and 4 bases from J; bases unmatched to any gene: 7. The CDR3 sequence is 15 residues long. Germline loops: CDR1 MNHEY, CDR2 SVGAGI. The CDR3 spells CASSSRDRAGETQYF. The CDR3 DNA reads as TGTGCCAGCAGTTCGCGGGACAGGGCCGGAGAGACCCAGTACTTC.

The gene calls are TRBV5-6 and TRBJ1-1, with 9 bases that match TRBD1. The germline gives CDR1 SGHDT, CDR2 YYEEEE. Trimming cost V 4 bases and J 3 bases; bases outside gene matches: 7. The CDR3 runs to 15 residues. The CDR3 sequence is CASSKRTGADTEAFF. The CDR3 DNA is TGTGCCAGCAGCAAACGGACAGGGGCAGACACTGAAGCTTTCTTT.

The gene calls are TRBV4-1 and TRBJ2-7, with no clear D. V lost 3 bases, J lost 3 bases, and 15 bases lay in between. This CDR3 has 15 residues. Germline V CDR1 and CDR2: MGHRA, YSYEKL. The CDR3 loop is CASSHNNRTNYEQYF. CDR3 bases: TGCGCCAGCAGCCATAACAACAGAACGAACTACGAGCAGTACTTC.

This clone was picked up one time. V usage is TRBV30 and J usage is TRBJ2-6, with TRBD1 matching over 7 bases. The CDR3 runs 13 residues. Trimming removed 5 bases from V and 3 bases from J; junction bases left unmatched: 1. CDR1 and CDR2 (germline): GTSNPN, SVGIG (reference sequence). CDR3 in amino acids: CAWDRDGANVLTF. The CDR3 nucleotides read TGTGCCTGGGACAGGGATGGGGCCAACGTCCTGACTTTC.

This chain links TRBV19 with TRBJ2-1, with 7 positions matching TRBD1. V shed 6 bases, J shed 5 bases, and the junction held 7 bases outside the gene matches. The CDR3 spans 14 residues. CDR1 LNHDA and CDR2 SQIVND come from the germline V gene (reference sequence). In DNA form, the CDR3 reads TGTGCCAGTAGCCCCGGGACAGCTGACAATGAGCAGTTCTTC. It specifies CASSPGTADNEQFF.

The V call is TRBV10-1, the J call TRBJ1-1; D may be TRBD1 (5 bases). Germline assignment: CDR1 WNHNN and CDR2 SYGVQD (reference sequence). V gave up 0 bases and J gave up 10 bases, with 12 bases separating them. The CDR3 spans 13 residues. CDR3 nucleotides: TGCGCCAGCAGTGAGTCGGGGCAGGGAGGAGCTTTCTTT. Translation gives CASSESGQGGAFF.

The CDR3 spells CASSQVRQYEKLFF. The DNA for the CDR3 is TGCGCCAGCAGCCAAGTAAGACAGTATGAAAAACTGTTTTTT. V usage is TRBV4-3 and J usage is TRBJ1-4; TRBD1 might be the D (5 bases). Trimming removed 1 base at V and 6 bases at J, with 9 bases between. The CDR3 extends over 14 amino acids. Germline CDR1 reads LGHNA; CDR2 reads YSLEER.

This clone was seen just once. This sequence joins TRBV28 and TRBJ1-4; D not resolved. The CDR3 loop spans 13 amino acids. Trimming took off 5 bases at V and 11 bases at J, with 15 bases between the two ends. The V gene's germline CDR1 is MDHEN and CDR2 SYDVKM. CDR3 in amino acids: CASSPPPGEKLFF. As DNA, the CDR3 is TGTGCCAGCAGTCCGCCCCCCGGGGAGAAACTGTTTTTT.

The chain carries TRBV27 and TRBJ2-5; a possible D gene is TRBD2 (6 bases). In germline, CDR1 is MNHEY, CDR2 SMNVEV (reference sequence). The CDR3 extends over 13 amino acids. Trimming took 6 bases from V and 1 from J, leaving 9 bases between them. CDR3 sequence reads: CASRGGLQETQYF. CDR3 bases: TGTGCCAGCAGGGGGGGACTCCAAGAGACCCAGTACTTC.

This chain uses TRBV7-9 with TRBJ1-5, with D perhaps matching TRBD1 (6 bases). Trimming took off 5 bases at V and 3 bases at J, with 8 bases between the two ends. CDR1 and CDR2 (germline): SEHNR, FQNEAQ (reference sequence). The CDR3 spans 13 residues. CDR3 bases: TGTGCCAGCAGCCCGGGACACAATCAGCCCCAGCATTTT. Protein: CASSPGHNQPQHF.

The CDR3 bases are TGCAGCGTCGACAAGACAGGGCCTGAAGCTTTCTTT. Protein sequence: CSVDKTGPEAFF. The chain carries TRBV29-1 and TRBJ1-1; 7 nucleotides align to TRBD1. Germline V lookup: CDR1 SQVTM, CDR2 ANQGSEA. V dropped 6 bases and J dropped 6; count of bases not matched to a gene: 7. This CDR3 is built from 12 residues.

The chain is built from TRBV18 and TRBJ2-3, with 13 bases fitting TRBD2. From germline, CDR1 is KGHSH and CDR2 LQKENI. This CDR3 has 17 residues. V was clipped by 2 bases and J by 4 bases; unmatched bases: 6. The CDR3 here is CASSPMPGLAGSDTQYF. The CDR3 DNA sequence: TGTGCCAGCTCACCAATGCCGGGACTAGCGGGATCAGATACGCAGTATTTT.

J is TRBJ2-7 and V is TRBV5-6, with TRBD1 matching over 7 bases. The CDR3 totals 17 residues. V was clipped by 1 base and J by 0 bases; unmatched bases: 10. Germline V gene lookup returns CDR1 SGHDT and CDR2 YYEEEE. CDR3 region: CASSLPWDSGISYEQYF. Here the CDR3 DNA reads TGTGCCAGCAGCTTGCCCTGGGACAGTGGAATCTCCTACGAGCAGTACTTC. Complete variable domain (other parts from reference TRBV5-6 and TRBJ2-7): DAGVTQSPTHLIKTRGQQVTLRCSPKSGHDTVSWYQQALGQGPQFIFQYYEEEERQRGNFPDRFSGHQFPNYSSELNVNALLLGDSALYLCASSLPWDSGISYEQYFGPGTRLTVT.